This T cell receptor beta chain derives from a study of T cell responses to AZD1222 COVID-19 vaccine (dated by TCRdb to about 2021). In the study overall: Because spike-specific TCR depth and breadth did not differ between the two schedules, AZD1222 recipients who got a second dose at roughly 4 weeks were pooled with those who got a second dose at roughly 12 weeks. A total of 233 trial participants underwent TCR sequencing, of whom some 210 received two doses of AZD1222 and about 25 received two doses of the MenACWY control vaccine. Enrollment into the trials was organized by age into subgroups of 18-55, 56-69 and 70-plus years, and those subgroups contained roughly 140, 27 and 60 TCR-sequenced participants, respectively.

The CDR3 regions of human TCRbeta chains were analyzed by immunosequencing. Concerning the study's data processing: Repertoire TCRs were checked for matches against a reference library of SARS-CoV-2-specific TCRs that had been generated using the MIRA antigen-specificity platform. Breadth meant the fraction of unique TCRs that were SARS-CoV-2-associated, whereas depth meant the fraction of total T cells that were SARS-CoV-2-associated. Using the MIRA data, each spike-specific TCR was assigned both to the spike region to which the TCR was reactive and to a CD4 or CD8 class. Log10-transformed breadth and depth values were compared by one-way ANOVA with Sidak's multiple comparisons tests. Sourced from immuneACCESS, this table was stored by TCRdb with only in-frame sequences that have V and J called. A share of the clones is absent; for the studies checked, an unresolved V gene accounts for under half, and the remainder has no known explanation. The DNA was the basis for D and trimming; V, J and clone size are from that table. Here the sample has about 94,000 clones; around 87% occur a single time. The ten largest clones capture more than 7.5% of the sample.

Concerning this clone itself: Which antigen it targets is not known. No base quality values were provided; no much bigger clone lies one nucleotide off.

This specimen's time point label, interpreted: baseline before first vaccination. The vaccinee samples were drawn from two UK trials, COV001 and COV002, one of which was a single-blind randomized controlled phase 2/3 trial testing AZD1222 (ChAdOx1 nCoV-19) in healthy adults. For TCRbeta chain sequencing, PBMC samples from trial participants were taken at day 0 and at day 28 after the second dose. What the authors observed across the whole study: Because no day 14 peak-response samples were available, repertoires were characterized only after the peak T cell response. Vaccine-associated CD4 TCRs spanned the whole spike protein, with dominant responses in regions 160-218 and 743-854. After two AZD1222 doses, both the breadth and the depth of spike-specific TCRs were significantly higher than at day 0 and than in MenACWY recipients. Participants were mostly white British and included more females than males, and it was suggested by the authors that clonal diversity may have been underestimated. Reportedly, almost half of the unique spike-specific TCRs recognized epitopes lying outside the regions that are mutated in the B.1.351 and B.1.1.7 variants. Only five or six AZD1222 recipients were SARS-CoV-2 seropositive at baseline, limiting conclusions about previously exposed vaccinees. The 56-69-year group was small, and its depth increase did not reach significance, likely because of low power.

From the germline V gene, CDR1 is SGHDT and CDR2 is YYEEEE. The CDR3 has 13 amino acids, counting the end cysteine and phenylalanine. The read is trimmed to its CDR3 DNA, 39 bases read in frame from base 1. V was cut back by 5 bases and J by 8 bases, leaving a gap of 14 bases between them. The TCR originated in an adult in good health. Material: peripheral blood, obtained on day 0 of AZD1222 vaccination. The chain employs TRBV5-6 and TRBJ1-3; possibly the D gene is TRBD1, per 6 matching bases. The CDR3 amino acid sequence is: CASSPGTRDTIYF. The DNA sequence is given as TGTGCCAGCAGTCCCGGGACAAGGGACACCATATATTTT.